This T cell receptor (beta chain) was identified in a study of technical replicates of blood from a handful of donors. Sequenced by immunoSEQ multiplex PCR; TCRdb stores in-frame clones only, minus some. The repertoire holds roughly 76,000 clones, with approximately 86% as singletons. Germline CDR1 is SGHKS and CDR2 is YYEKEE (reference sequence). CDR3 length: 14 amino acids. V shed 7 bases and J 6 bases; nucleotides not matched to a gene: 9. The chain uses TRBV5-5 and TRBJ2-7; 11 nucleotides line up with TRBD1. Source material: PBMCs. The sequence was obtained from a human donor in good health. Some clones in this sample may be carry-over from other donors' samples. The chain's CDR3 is CASGWTGGIGEQYF. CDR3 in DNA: TGTGCCAGCGGCTGGACAGGGGGCATAGGCGAGCAGTACTTC.